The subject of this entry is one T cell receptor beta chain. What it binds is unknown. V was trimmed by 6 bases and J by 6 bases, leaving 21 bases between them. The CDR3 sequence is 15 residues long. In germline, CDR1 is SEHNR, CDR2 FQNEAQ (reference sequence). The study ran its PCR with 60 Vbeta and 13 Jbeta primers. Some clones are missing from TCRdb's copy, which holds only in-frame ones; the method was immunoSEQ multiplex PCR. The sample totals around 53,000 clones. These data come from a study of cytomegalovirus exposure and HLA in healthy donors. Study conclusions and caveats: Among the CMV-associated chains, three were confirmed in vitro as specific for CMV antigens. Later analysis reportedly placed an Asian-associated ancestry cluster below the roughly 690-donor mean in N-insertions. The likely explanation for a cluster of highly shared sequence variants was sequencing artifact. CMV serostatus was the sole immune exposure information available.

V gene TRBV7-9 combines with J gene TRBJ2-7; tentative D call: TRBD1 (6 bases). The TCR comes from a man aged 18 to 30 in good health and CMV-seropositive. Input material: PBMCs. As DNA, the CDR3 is TGTGCCAGCAGTCCTACCGGGACAACGACGCTCGAGCAGTACTTC. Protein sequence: CASSPTGTTTLEQYF.